The next 32 T cell receptor beta chains were all read from a single sample in a study of T-cell reconstitution after alpha-beta-depleted transplantation in children. Study outcomes and limitations: After one year, T-cell counts and TCRbeta diversity mostly came from new T cells.

No antigen is known for these receptors. Unique molecular identifiers were incorporated when the TCRbeta library was constructed. Each CDR3 protein is one row after TCRdb ran MiXCR on the PCR reads. The sample shows about 300,000 distinct CDR3 sequences, almost 8% of them seen only once. The sequences come from peripheral blood, collected 360 days after TCRalphabeta/CD19-depleted stem cell transplant. The receptors were sampled from a female patient aged 2-9 years who had a stem cell transplant for Fanconi anemia, so the T cells may come from the graft donor.

The J gene is TRBJ1-2, the V gene TRBV5-1, with a tentative D call TRBD1 (6 bases). Deletions cut 3 bases from V and 4 bases from J, with 13 bases between. The CDR3 totals 14 residues. CDR1 is SGHRS, CDR2 YFSETQ, per germline. The CDR3 spells CASSWEQGRYGYTF. The CDR3 DNA is TGCGCCAGCAGCTGGGAACAGGGACGCTATGGCTACACCTTC.

CDR3 residues: CASSSGARTGELFF. The CDR3, as DNA: TGTGCCAGCAGCTCGGGGGCCAGGACCGGGGAGCTGTTTTTT. V is TRBV7-2 and J is TRBJ2-2; the D call may be TRBD1 or TRBD2 (6 bases each). The CDR3 contains 14 residues. In germline, CDR1 is SGHTA, CDR2 FQGNSA. V was pared by 4 bases and J by 5 bases, with 11 bases between.

This clonotype came up many times. The chain combines TRBV20-1 with TRBJ1-1; D unresolved. Germline lookup yields CDR1 DFQATT and CDR2 SNEGSKA (reference sequence). Between the trimmed V and J ends, which lost 2 bases and 0 bases, there was a span of 16 bases. CDR3 length: 16 residues. The CDR3 bases are TGCAGTGCTAGAACGTCGTTAGGACGGCTGAACACTGAAGCTTTCTTT. It yields the protein CSARTSLGRLNTEAFF.

The chain is built from TRBV5-6 and TRBJ2-3; the match to TRBD1 covers 10 bases. Germline CDR1 and CDR2: SGHDT and YYEEEE. V lost 2 bases and J lost 4; bases outside the gene matches: 4. CDR3 length: 15 residues. The CDR3 here is CASSLRGQGADTQYF. CDR3 DNA sequence: TGTGCCAGCAGCTTAAGAGGACAGGGGGCAGATACGCAGTATTTT.

The chain combines TRBV6-5 with TRBJ1-4, with D possibly matching TRBD1 (6 bases). V dropped 0 bases and J dropped 0 bases, with 8 bases sitting between them. The V gene's germline CDR1 is MNHEY and CDR2 SVGAGI. The CDR3 is made up of 16 amino acids. The CDR3 protein is CASSYSRGTTNEKLFF. DNA of the CDR3: TGTGCCAGCAGTTACTCGAGGGGGACAACTAATGAAAAACTGTTTTTT.

There are many counts of this clonotype. The genes are TRBV28 and TRBJ2-7, with TRBD2 identical over 9 bases. The CDR3 consists of 15 residues. Germline V gene data show CDR1 as MDHEN and CDR2 as SYDVKM. The J segment lost 5 bases and the V segment lost 4 bases, leaving 9 bases of the junction unmatched. CDR3 sequence reads: CASSSHSGGGHEQYF. Written as DNA, the CDR3 is TGTGCCAGCAGTTCTCATAGCGGGGGAGGCCACGAGCAGTACTTC.

This clonotype was seen at least ten times. The chain joins TRBV20-1 to TRBJ2-7, with D possibly matching TRBD2 (5 bases). CDR3 size: 13 residues. Germline V gene lookup returns CDR1 DFQATT and CDR2 SNEGSKA (reference sequence). V lost 6 bases to trimming and J lost 4 bases, with 16 bases between them. The CDR3: CSARSGLGYEQYF. The CDR3 nucleotides are TGCAGTGCCCGAAGCGGACTTGGATACGAGCAGTACTTC.

This clonotype was detected ten times or more. The chain uses TRBV29-1 and TRBJ1-1, with 7 bases identical to TRBD1. The V gene end was trimmed by 2 bases and the J gene end by 3 bases; junction bases not matched to a gene: 15. The germline gives CDR1 SQVTM, CDR2 ANQGSEA. The CDR3 contains 17 residues. CDR3 sequence: CSVERGAGGLPYTEAFF. CDR3 in DNA: TGCAGCGTTGAAAGGGGGGCAGGGGGTCTACCTTACACTGAAGCTTTCTTT.

This clonotype has at least ten counts. V usage is TRBV7-9 and J usage is TRBJ2-1; the D gene is possibly TRBD2 (7 bases). V lost 2 bases, J lost 7 bases, and 12 bases lay in between. The CDR3 consists of 14 residues. CDR1 is SEHNR, CDR2 FQNEAQ, per germline (reference sequence). CDR3 in DNA: TGTGCCAGCAGCTTATCGGGGGGCCGGAATGAGCAGTTCTTC. As protein: CASSLSGGRNEQFF.

The V gene is TRBV15, the J gene TRBJ1-2, with D unresolved. The ends were cut back, 4 bases at V and 6 bases at J, with 9 bases in the middle. CDR3 length: 12 residues. Germline-derived CDR1 and CDR2 are LNHNV and YYDKDF (reference sequence). The CDR3 DNA follows: TGTGCCACCAGCATGTCAGGCAATGGCTACACCTTC. Translating it yields CATSMSGNGYTF. The full variable domain, completed using reference TRBV15 and TRBJ1-2, is DAMVIQNPRYQVTQFGKPVTLSCSQTLNHNVMYWYQQKSSQAPKLLFHYYDKDFNNEADTPDNFQSRRPNTSFCFLDIRSPGLGDTAMYLCATSMSGNGYTFGSGTRLTVV.

This clonotype has more than one count but fewer than ten. This sequence joins TRBV5-1 and TRBJ2-3; D is unresolved. Germline V CDR1 and CDR2: SGHRS, YFSETQ. CDR3 length equals 13 residues. V shed 4 bases and J shed 0 bases, with 6 bases lying between them. CDR3 residues: CASSVSSTDTQYF. CDR3 sequence (DNA): TGCGCCAGCAGCGTTTCTAGCACAGATACGCAGTATTTT.

This clonotype was counted many times. The chain is built from TRBV6-5 and TRBJ1-2, with TRBD1 as a possible D gene (5 bases). Germline loops: CDR1 MNHEY, CDR2 SVGAGI. The CDR3 runs to 17 residues. Trimming left V 6 bases short and J 5 bases short, with 25 bases between. CDR3 region: CASRSQNGASAWYGYTF. The CDR3 nucleotides read TGTGCCAGCAGGTCTCAAAATGGGGCCTCGGCGTGGTATGGCTACACCTTC.

At least ten counts were recorded for this clonotype. This rearrangement joins TRBV4-3 to TRBJ2-5; D might be TRBD1 (6 bases). The germline V gene has CDR1 LGHNA and CDR2 YSLEER. This CDR3 spans 13 amino acids. V lost 4 bases and J 5 bases, leaving 11 bases between the germline ends. This chain's CDR3 is CASSRYREETQYF. Here the CDR3 DNA reads TGCGCCAGCAGCCGGTACAGGGAGGAGACCCAGTACTTC.

This clonotype has more than one count but fewer than ten. CDR3 in DNA: TGTGCCAGCTCAGGGACAGGGGAAAACTATGGCTACACCTTC. It yields the protein CASSGTGENYGYTF. The chain employs TRBV18 and TRBJ1-2; 10 positions agree with TRBD1. The CDR3 is 14 amino acids. V gave up 5 bases and J gave up 2 bases; unmatched junction bases: 2. Looked up from germline, CDR1 is KGHSH and CDR2 is LQKENI. Together with reference TRBV18 and TRBJ1-2, the CDR3 gives the full variable domain: NAGVMQNPRHLVRRRGQEARLRCSPMKGHSHVYWYRQLPEEGLKFMVYLQKENIIDESGMPKERFSAEFPKEGPSILRIQQVVRGDSAAYFCASSGTGENYGYTFGSGTRLTVV.

This clonotype was seen a handful of times. The chain employs TRBV7-9 and TRBJ1-3; no firm D call. The V and J ends lost 2 bases and 1 base respectively, with 6 bases between them. The CDR3 length is 14 residues. Germline V gene sequence: CDR1 SEHNR, CDR2 FQNEAQ (reference sequence). CDR3: CASSLKRSGNTIYF. The CDR3 DNA reads as TGTGCCAGCAGCTTAAAAAGATCTGGAAACACCATATATTTT.

This clonotype has ten or more counts. The chain carries TRBV6-2 or TRBV6-3 and TRBJ2-5; 9 bases are a match to TRBD2. J was trimmed by 5 bases and V by 6 bases; bases with no gene match: 4. Per germline, CDR1 MNHEY and CDR2 SVGEGT. This CDR3 has 13 residues. The CDR3 reads CASRGLAIETQYF. The DNA of the CDR3 is TGTGCCAGCAGGGGACTAGCTATCGAGACCCAGTACTTC.

This clonotype came up many times. V usage is TRBV7-2 and J usage is TRBJ2-5; TRBD1 agrees at 7 bases. Germline V lookup: CDR1 SGHTA, CDR2 FQGNSA. This CDR3 has 16 residues. V was pared by 5 bases and J by 5 bases, with 14 bases of the junction left unmatched. CDR3: CASSPRGTEPSETQYF. In nucleotides, the CDR3 is TGTGCCAGCAGCCCCAGGGGGACGGAACCCAGTGAGACCCAGTACTTC.

This clonotype was seen ten or more times. V and J are TRBV5-1 and TRBJ2-2; D is perhaps TRBD1 or TRBD2 (5 bases each). The CDR3 covers 15 residues. Germline V lookup: CDR1 SGHRS, CDR2 YFSETQ. V gave up 0 bases and J gave up 2 bases, with 8 bases separating them. The CDR3 DNA is TGCGCCAGCAGCTTGGCGAGGGGTAACACCGGGGAGCTGTTTTTT. This gives the protein CASSLARGNTGELFF.

The table lists this clonotype with many counts. This chain links TRBV20-1 with TRBJ2-7; 8 bases match TRBD1. Looked up from germline, CDR1 is DFQATT and CDR2 is SNEGSKA (reference sequence). The CDR3 contains 15 residues. After removal of 5 bases from V and 2 bases from J, the junction contained 11 bases not matched to a gene. The CDR3, as DNA: TGCAGTGCTTTCGGGCAGGGGGCGAGGACCTACGAGCAGTACTTC. It specifies CSAFGQGARTYEQYF.

This clonotype was seen ten or more times. The V gene is TRBV7-9, the J gene TRBJ2-3; D is unclear. The CDR3 spans 12 residues. CDR1 and CDR2 from the germline V gene are SEHNR and FQNEAQ (reference sequence). The ends were cut back, 5 bases at V and 6 bases at J, with 9 bases in the middle. The DNA of the CDR3 is TGTGCCAGCAGCACCAGAATGGATACGCAGTATTTT. Translated, it gives CASSTRMDTQYF.

This clonotype was observed at least ten times. The chain is built from TRBV5-1 and TRBJ2-3; D gene ambiguous. Between the trimmed V and J ends, which lost 0 bases and 0 bases, there was a span of 11 bases. This CDR3 is built from 16 residues. Per germline, CDR1 SGHRS and CDR2 YFSETQ. The CDR3 DNA sequence: TGCGCCAGCAGCTTGGGCCGGTTGGAGAGCACAGATACGCAGTATTTT. Residues: CASSLGRLESTDTQYF.

This clonotype occurred many times. This chain connects TRBV10-3 to TRBJ1-1; TRBD1 is a possible D gene (6 bases). The CDR3 has 15 amino acids. Trimming took off 3 bases at V and 0 bases at J, with 11 bases between the two ends. CDR1 and CDR2 from the germline V gene are ENHRY and SYGVKD. CDR3 protein: CAISEGGLMNTEAFF. The CDR3 DNA is TGTGCCATCAGTGAAGGGGGACTCATGAACACTGAAGCTTTCTTT.

This clonotype was picked up a small number of times. This rearrangement joins TRBV19 to TRBJ2-5; tentative D call: TRBD1 (6 bases). V lost 1 base to trimming and J lost 5 bases, with 11 bases between them. This CDR3 comprises 14 residues. Germline-derived CDR1 and CDR2 are LNHDA and SQIVND (reference sequence). The CDR3 DNA reads TGTGCCAGTAGTATAGGAGGGGGTACGGAGACCCAGTACTTC. Its translation is CASSIGGGTETQYF. Full variable domain (outside the CDR3, taken from reference TRBV19 and TRBJ2-5): DGGITQSPKYLFRKEGQNVTLSCEQNLNHDAMYWYRQDPGQGLRLIYYSQIVNDFQKGDIAEGYSVSREKKESFPLTVTSAQKNPTAFYLCASSIGGGTETQYFGPGTRLLVL.

The J gene is TRBJ2-1, the V gene TRBV20-1; D is possibly TRBD2 (6 bases). The CDR3 consists of 13 residues. V was pared by 3 bases and J by 7 bases, with 13 bases between. CDR1 DFQATT and CDR2 SNEGSKA come from the germline V gene (reference sequence). The CDR3 loop reads CSASRESRNEQFF. The CDR3 bases are TGCAGTGCTAGTCGGGAGAGTAGGAATGAGCAGTTCTTC.

In this sample, this clonotype turned up many times. The rearrangement links TRBV28 to TRBJ1-5; D gene uncertain. V was pared by 10 bases and J by 5 bases, with 15 bases between. This CDR3 has 13 amino acids. Per the germline V gene, CDR1 is MDHEN and CDR2 is SYDVKM. In DNA form, the CDR3 reads TGTGCCATCATGAGAGGTCTTCATCAGCCCCAGCATTTT. Its protein is CAIMRGLHQPQHF.

This clonotype showed up many times. This chain connects TRBV7-9 to TRBJ1-1; 9 nucleotides line up with TRBD1. The CDR3 loop spans 13 amino acids. V shed 6 bases, J shed 5 bases, and the junction held 4 bases outside the gene matches. In germline, CDR1 is SEHNR, CDR2 FQNEAQ (reference sequence). CDR3 bases: TGTGCCAGCAGTCGACAGGGGGGGACTGAAGCTTTCTTT. The encoded protein is CASSRQGGTEAFF.

The chain recombines TRBV9 with TRBJ2-3, with a tentative D call TRBD2 (5 bases). CDR3 length equals 15 residues. V gave up 4 bases and J gave up 0 bases, with 12 bases separating them. The germline gives CDR1 SGDLS, CDR2 YYNGEE. As DNA, the CDR3 is TGTGCCAGCAGCCTCTCACCGGGGAGCACAGATACGCAGTATTTT. Amino acids: CASSLSPGSTDTQYF.

The CDR3 DNA sequence: TGTGCCAGCCACACGCTTACTAACGGGGGCTACGAGCAGTACTTC. Its protein product is CASHTLTNGGYEQYF. V and J are TRBV28 and TRBJ2-7; tentatively, D is TRBD2 (6 bases). CDR1 and CDR2 from the germline V gene are MDHEN and SYDVKM. This CDR3 has 15 residues. V dropped 8 bases and J dropped 3 bases, with 20 bases sitting between them.

This clonotype was recorded at least ten times. Germline is not matched at one junction end, which may reflect a read error. The chain links TRBV29-1 to TRBJ1-1, with TRBD1 matching over 9 bases. The CDR3 covers 13 residues. Per germline, CDR1 SQVTM and CDR2 ANQGSEA. CDR3 bases: TGCAGCGTTAACGGACAGGGGAACGCTGAAGCTTTCTTT. Amino acid sequence: CSVNGQGNAEAFF. Variable domain in full (rest from reference TRBV29-1 and TRBJ1-1): SAVISQKPSRDICQRGTSLTIQCQVDSQVTMMFWYRQQPGQSLTLIATANQGSEATYESGFVIDKFPISRPNLTFSTLTVSNMSPEDSSIYLCSVNGQGNAEAFFGQGTRLTVV.

The rearrangement uses TRBV7-8 and TRBJ2-7, with a possible D match to TRBD1 (5 bases). The V and J ends lost 5 bases and 10 bases respectively, with 21 bases between them. There are 14 residues in the CDR3. Germline CDR1 and CDR2: SGHVS and FQNEAQ. CDR3 loop: CASSRHPLQDRQYF. DNA for the CDR3: TGTGCCAGCAGCAGACATCCTTTACAGGACCGCCAGTACTTC.

The sample holds a few counts of this clonotype. This chain joins TRBV7-2 and TRBJ2-3, with 11 bases aligning to TRBD2. Germline V CDR1 and CDR2: SGHTA, FQGNSA. The V gene end was trimmed by 0 bases and the J gene end by 3 bases; junction bases not matched to a gene: 2. There are 16 residues in the CDR3. The CDR3 here is CASSLAGTSGTDTQYF. CDR3 in DNA: TGTGCCAGCAGCTTAGCGGGGACTAGCGGAACAGATACGCAGTATTTT.

This sequence joins TRBV7-2 and TRBJ2-4, with TRBD2 identical over 7 bases. The germline CDR1 and CDR2 sequences are SGHTA and FQGNSA. After removal of 5 bases from V and 2 bases from J, the junction contained 12 bases not matched to a gene. This CDR3 has 17 residues. The CDR3 is CASSLYGYGGTKNIQYF. In DNA form, the CDR3 reads TGTGCCAGCAGCCTCTACGGGTACGGGGGGACCAAAAACATTCAGTACTTC.